This TCR beta chain comes out of a study of cytomegalovirus exposure and HLA in healthy donors. Germline lookup yields CDR1 GTSNPN and CDR2 SVGIG (reference sequence). The CDR3 is 11 residues long. Between the trimmed V and J ends, which lost 1 base and 12 bases, there was a span of 9 bases. PCR used 60 Vbeta primers and 13 Jbeta primers. Data came from immunoSEQ multiplex PCR; TCRdb stores just in-frame clones and leaves some out. Here the sample spans about 160,000 clones, approximately 75% being singletons. This chain connects TRBV30 to TRBJ1-4; D unclear. Sample: PBMCs. This receptor was identified in a man aged 30-40 years in good health and CMV-seropositive. CDR3 DNA sequence: TGTGCCTGGAGTGGAGGGTTTGAACTGTTTTTT. Its translation is CAWSGGFELFF.